These 2 T cell receptor beta chains came from one sample sequenced in a study of blood T cells in healthy people across ages. Primers used in a second PCR of roughly 7 to 12 cycles were a sample-barcoded 5' primer and a J-beta primer mix. TCRdb re-called the 5' RACE reads with MiXCR, one entry per CDR3 protein. The repertoire holds about 760,000 distinct CDR3 sequences, with around 25% as singletons. These same records also appear under a second study, on T cells of mothers and their children.

Specimen: blood. Receptors were obtained from a boy aged 5 to 17 in good health.

The chain employs TRBV29-1 and TRBJ2-7; D call uncertain. Between the trimmed V and J ends, which lost 3 bases and 6 bases, there was a span of 6 bases. There are 10 residues in the CDR3. Germline V gene sequence: CDR1 SQVTM, CDR2 ANQGSEA. CDR3 nucleotide sequence: TGCAGCGTTGAGGACGGCGAGCAGTACTTC. This gives the protein CSVEDGEQYF.

V gene TRBV10-2 combines with J gene TRBJ2-7; unclear D gene. The CDR3 runs to 13 residues. Trimming stripped 10 bases from V and 0 bases from J, with 13 bases between. The germline gives CDR1 WSHSY, CDR2 SAAADI. The CDR3 spells CATGELGSYEQYF. The CDR3 bases are TGCGCCACCGGAGAGTTGGGCTCCTACGAGCAGTACTTC.